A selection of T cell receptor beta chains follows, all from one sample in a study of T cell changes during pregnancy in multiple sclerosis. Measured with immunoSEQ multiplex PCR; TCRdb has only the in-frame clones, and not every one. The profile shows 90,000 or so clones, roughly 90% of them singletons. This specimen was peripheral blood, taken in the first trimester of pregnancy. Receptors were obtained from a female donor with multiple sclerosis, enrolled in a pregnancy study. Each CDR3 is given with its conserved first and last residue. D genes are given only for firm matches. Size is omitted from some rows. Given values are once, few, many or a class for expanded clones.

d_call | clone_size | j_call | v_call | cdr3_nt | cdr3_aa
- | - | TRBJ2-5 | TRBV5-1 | TGCGCCAGCAGCTTTGTGACGGGTCAAGAGACCCAGTACTTC | CASSFVTGQETQYF
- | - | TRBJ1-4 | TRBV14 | TGTGCCAGCAGCCAAGAGGGGGGAGAGAATGAAAAACTGTTTTTT | CASSQEGGENEKLFF
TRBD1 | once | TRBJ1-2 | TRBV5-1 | TGCGCCAGCAGCACGGGACAGGGGGGAGATGGCTACACCTTC | CASSTGQGGDGYTF
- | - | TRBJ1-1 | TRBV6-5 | TGTGCCAGCAGTTGGGGGGGGGCGCAGGGCACTGAAGCTTTCTTT | CASSWGGAQGTEAFF
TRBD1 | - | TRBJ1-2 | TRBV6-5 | TGTGCCAGCAGTGTGGGACAGGCGGCCTATGGCTACACCTTC | CASSVGQAAYGYTF
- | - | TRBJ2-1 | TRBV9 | TGTGCCAGCAGCGTCAGGGGGGAGGCCTACAATGAGCAGTTCTTC | CASSVRGEAYNEQFF
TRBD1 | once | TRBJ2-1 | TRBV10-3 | TGTGCCATCAGTGAGCCACAGGGGGTGACTTACAATGAGCAGTTCTTC | CAISEPQGVTYNEQFF
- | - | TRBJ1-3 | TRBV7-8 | TGTGCCAGCAGCCCCTTCCAGGGCCAGATATCCAGAAACACCATATATTTT | CASSPFQGQISRNTIYF
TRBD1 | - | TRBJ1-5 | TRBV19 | TGTGCCAGTAGCCCGGACAGGTCTAGACAGCCCCAGCATTTT | CASSPDRSRQPQHF
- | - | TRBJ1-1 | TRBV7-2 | TGTGCCAGCAGCTGGCAGGGTTACACTGAAGCTTTCTTT | CASSWQGYTEAFF
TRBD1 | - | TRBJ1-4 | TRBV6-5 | TGTGCCAGCAGTTACTCGCCAGGGGGTCTTGAAAAACTGTTTTTT | CASSYSPGGLEKLFF
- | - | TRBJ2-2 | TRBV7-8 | TGTGCCAGCAGCCTACTACAGGGTTACGCGAACACCGGGGAGCTGTTTTTT | CASSLLQGYANTGELFF
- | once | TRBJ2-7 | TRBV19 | TGTGCCAGTAGCTACGGGACTCCGGGGAGCTACGAGCAGTACTTC | CASSYGTPGSYEQYF
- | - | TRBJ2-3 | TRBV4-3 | TGCGCCAGCAGCACTAATACCCCGGGACTCAGCACAGATACGCAGTATTTT | CASSTNTPGLSTDTQYF
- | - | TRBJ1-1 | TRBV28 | TGTGCCAGCAGTTTAGGGAGCAGGACTGAAGCTTTCTTT | CASSLGSRTEAFF
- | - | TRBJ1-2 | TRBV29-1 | TGCAGCGTCGCGAGTCCGTCTAACTATGGCTACACCTTC | CSVASPSNYGYTF
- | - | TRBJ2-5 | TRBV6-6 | TGTGCCAGTAACGGGGGTCAAGAGACCCAGTACTTC | CASNGGQETQYF
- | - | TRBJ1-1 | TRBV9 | TGTGCCAGCAGCGTTGGGGCCGTGAACACTGAAGCTTTCTTT | CASSVGAVNTEAFF
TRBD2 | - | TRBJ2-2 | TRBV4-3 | TGCGCCAGCAGCCAAGATAGTAGCGGGAGAACCGGGGAGCTGTTTTTT | CASSQDSSGRTGELFF
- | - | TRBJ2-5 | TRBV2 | TGTGCCAGCAGTTACTTAGGGGGGACCCAGTACTTC | CASSYLGGTQYF
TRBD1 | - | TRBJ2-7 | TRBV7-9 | TGTGCCAGCAGCCCAGGGGGAGAGCAGTACTTC | CASSPGGEQYF
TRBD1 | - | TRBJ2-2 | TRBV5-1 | TGCGCCAGCAGCTTGGACGGGAGGACAGGGGTTAGAGGACCCGGGGAGCTGTTTTTT | CASSLDGRTGVRGPGELFF
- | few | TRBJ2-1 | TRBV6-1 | TGTGCCAGCAGTGAAGAGAGCGGAACCTACAATGAGCAGTTCTTC | CASSEESGTYNEQFF
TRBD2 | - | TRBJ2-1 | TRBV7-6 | TGTGCCAGCAGCTTGCGCAGGGAGGGGTACAATGAGCAGTTCTTC | CASSLRREGYNEQFF
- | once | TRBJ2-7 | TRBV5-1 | TGCGCCAGCAGCTTGGGAGTAGGAGGCTACGAGCAGTACTTC | CASSLGVGGYEQYF
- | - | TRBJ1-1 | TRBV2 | TGTGCCAGCAGTGGTAGGGGAGCTTTCTTT | CASSGRGAFF
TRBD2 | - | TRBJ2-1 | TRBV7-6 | TGTGCCAGCAGCTTAGGGACTAGCGGGAGGGGCTACAATGAGCAGTTCTTC | CASSLGTSGRGYNEQFF
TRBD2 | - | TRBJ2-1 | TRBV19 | TGTGCCAGTAGTACCCGGACTAGCGGGAGACCCATCTACAATGAGCAGTTCTTC | CASSTRTSGRPIYNEQFF
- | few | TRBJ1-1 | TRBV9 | TGTGCCAGCAGTGACTCCATAGCCGTCGAAGCTTTCTTT | CASSDSIAVEAFF
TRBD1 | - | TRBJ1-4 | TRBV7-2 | TGTGCCAGCAGCTTACCACAGGGGACTAATGAAAAACTGTTTTTT | CASSLPQGTNEKLFF
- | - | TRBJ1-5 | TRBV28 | TGTGCCAGCAGCGACAAATTTGACAGGACAGAGCTGAATCAGCCCCAGCATTTT | CASSDKFDRTELNQPQHF
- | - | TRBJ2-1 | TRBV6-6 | TGTGCCAGCCGGGATACCACCTACAATGAGCAGTTCTTC | CASRDTTYNEQFF
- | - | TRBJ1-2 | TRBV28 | TGTGCCAGCAGTTCTCTCTCGAGAGGCTACACCTTC | CASSSLSRGYTF
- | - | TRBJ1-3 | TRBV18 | TGTGCCAGCTCACCAGGAACCGACAGGCTAATCTCTGGAAACACCATATATTTT | CASSPGTDRLISGNTIYF
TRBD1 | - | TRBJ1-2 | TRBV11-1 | TGTGCCAGCAGCTTAATCACGGACAGGGAAAGTACCTTC | CASSLITDRESTF
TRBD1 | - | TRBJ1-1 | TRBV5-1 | TGCGCCAGCAGCTCAATACCGGGACAGGGGAACACTGAAGCTTTCTTT | CASSSIPGQGNTEAFF
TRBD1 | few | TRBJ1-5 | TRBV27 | TGTGCCAGCAACGACAGGGGTCAGCCCCAGCATTTT | CASNDRGQPQHF
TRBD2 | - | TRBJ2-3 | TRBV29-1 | TGCAGCGTTGGAAGGAGGACTAGCGACATCTACACAGATACGCAGTATTTT | CSVGRRTSDIYTDTQYF
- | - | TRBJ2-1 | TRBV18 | TGTGCCAGCTCACCTCAGGGGCTAAGCTCCTACAATGAGCAGTTCTTC | CASSPQGLSSYNEQFF
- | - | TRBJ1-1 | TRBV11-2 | TGTGCCAGCAGCTTAGAACGGGGTACCATGAACACTGAAGCTTTCTTT | CASSLERGTMNTEAFF